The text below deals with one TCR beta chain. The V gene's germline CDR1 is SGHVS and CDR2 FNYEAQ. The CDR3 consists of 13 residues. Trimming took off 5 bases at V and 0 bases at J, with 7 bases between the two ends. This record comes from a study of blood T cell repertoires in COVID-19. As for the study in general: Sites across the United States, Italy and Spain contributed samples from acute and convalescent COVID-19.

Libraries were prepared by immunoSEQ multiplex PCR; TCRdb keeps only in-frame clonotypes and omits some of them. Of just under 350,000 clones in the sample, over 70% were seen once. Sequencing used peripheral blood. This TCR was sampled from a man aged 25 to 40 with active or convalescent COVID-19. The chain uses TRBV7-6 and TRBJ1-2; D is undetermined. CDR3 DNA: TGTGCCAGCAGCACCGGAGCTAACTATGGCTACACCTTC. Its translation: CASSTGANYGYTF.